This T cell receptor (beta chain) was identified in a study of control samples from healthy donors and cancer patients. The CDR3 has 18 amino acids. Trimming took off 0 bases at V and 4 bases at J, with 19 bases between the two ends. CDR1 LNHNV and CDR2 YYDKDF come from the germline V gene (reference sequence). Sequencing was performed with immunoSEQ multiplex PCR; in TCRdb, only in-frame clones are kept and a portion is missing. There are 75,000 to 90,000 clones in the sample; roughly 90% occur only once, and 7.2% lies in the top ten. The count of this clone is one. What was sequenced was blood. The chain combines TRBV15 with TRBJ2-1, with D tentatively TRBD1 (6 bases). This TCR derives from a man aged 45 to 65 in good health. CDR3 nucleotides: TGTGCCACCAGCAGAGATTATACAGGGACCCAAACATACAATGAGCAGTTCTTC. This sequence encodes CATSRDYTGTQTYNEQFF.